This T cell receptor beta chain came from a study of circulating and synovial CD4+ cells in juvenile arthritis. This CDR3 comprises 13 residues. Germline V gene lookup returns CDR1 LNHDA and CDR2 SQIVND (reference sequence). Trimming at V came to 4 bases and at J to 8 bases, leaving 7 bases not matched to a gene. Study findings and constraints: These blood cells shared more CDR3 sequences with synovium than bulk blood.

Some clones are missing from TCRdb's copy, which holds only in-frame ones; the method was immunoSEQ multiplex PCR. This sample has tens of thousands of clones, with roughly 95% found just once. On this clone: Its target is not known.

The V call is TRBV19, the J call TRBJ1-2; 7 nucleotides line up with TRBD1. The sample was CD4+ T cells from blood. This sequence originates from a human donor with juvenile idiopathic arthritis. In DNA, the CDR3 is TGTGCCAGTAGTAACCGACAGGGCGGAGGCTACACCTTC. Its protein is CASSNRQGGGYTF.